The TCR beta chain described here comes from a study of blood T cell repertoires in COVID-19. Study-wide background: The United States, Italy and Spain supplied acute and convalescent COVID-19 samples. PBMCs, B-cell-depleted T cells, or T cells were the source of the cDNA or gDNA that made up the material.

Followed over time, Seattle patients had been enrolled while infection was active. In the original processing: Researchers report that nucleated cell counts were estimated from reference gene primer amplification. The data were produced by immunoSEQ multiplex PCR, yet TCRdb's version contains in-frame clones alone and is incomplete. That table furnishes V, J and clone size, whereas the DNA furnished D and trimming. The sample contains about 210,000 clones, 65% to 90% of which appear only once. CDR1 is MNHEY and CDR2 is SVGAGI in the germline V gene. Trimming stripped 3 bases from V and 1 base from J, with 6 bases between. The CDR3 has 13 residues.

Sequencing was performed on peripheral blood. This receptor was obtained from a man aged 50 or older with COVID-19, enrolled during active disease. This chain uses TRBV6-5 with TRBJ1-2; TRBD1 is a possible D gene (5 bases). CDR3 bases: TGTGCCAGCAGTTATGACAGTAACTATGGCTACACCTTC. It specifies CASSYDSNYGYTF.